This note documents a single T cell receptor beta chain sequence. The germline V and J ends were trimmed by 0 bases and 7 bases, with 7 bases remaining between them. CDR1 SGHNT and CDR2 YENEEA come from the germline V gene. The CDR3 consists of 13 residues. The sample originates from a study of blood T cell repertoires in COVID-19. TCRdb keeps only in-frame clones here, not all; method: immunoSEQ multiplex PCR. The data show tens of thousands of clones, approximately 78% seen once. This clonotype originated in a human donor in a cohort sampled during active COVID-19. Sequencing used peripheral blood. The chain combines TRBV11-3 with TRBJ2-1, with D unresolved. The CDR3 reads CASSLEGRNEQFF. Written as DNA, the CDR3 is TGTGCCAGCAGCTTAGAGGGCCGTAATGAGCAGTTCTTC.